The present T cell receptor (beta chain) was sequenced within a study of T cell responses to AZD1222 COVID-19 vaccine. In the case of this clone: Its antigen is not identified.

Study outcomes and limitations: No day 14 peak samples; only post-peak repertoires were characterized. Seropositive status at baseline applied to only 5 or 6 AZD1222 recipients. Donors, mostly white British, included more females; clonal diversity was possibly underestimated. CD4 TCRs linked to vaccination spanned spike, dominating at 160-218 and 743-854.

Only in-frame clones appear in the TCRdb table, and some are missing; sequencing was by immunoSEQ multiplex PCR. The sample consists of fewer than 110,000 clones, roughly 84% of them appearing once. The sequence was obtained from an adult in good health. This sample comprised peripheral blood, obtained on day 0 of AZD1222 vaccination.

In nucleotides, the CDR3 is TGCAGCGTTGAAGATAGGTCTAGTTGGGATACGCAGTATTTT. This gives the protein CSVEDRSSWDTQYF. V is TRBV29-1 and J is TRBJ2-3; no reliable D call. The CDR3 length is 14 residues. Germline assignment: CDR1 SQVTM and CDR2 ANQGSEA. Deletions cut 0 bases from V and 6 bases from J, with 13 bases between.